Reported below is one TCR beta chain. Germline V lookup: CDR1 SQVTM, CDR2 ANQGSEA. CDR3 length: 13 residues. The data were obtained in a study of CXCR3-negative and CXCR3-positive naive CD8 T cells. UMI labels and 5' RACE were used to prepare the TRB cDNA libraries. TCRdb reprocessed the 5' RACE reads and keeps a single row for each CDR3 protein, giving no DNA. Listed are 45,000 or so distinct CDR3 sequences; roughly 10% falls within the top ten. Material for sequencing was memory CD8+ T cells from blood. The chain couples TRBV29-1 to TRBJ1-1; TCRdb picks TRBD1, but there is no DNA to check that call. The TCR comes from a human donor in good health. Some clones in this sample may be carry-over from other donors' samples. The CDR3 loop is CSFWGPGDTEAFF. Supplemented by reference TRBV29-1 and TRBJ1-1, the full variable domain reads SAVISQKPSRDICQRGTSLTIQCQVDSQVTMMFWYRQQPGQSLTLIATANQGSEATYESGFVIDKFPISRPNLTFSTLTVSNMSPEDSSIYLCSFWGPGDTEAFFGQGTRLTVV.